The rows below give T cell receptor beta chains drawn from one sample of a study of cytomegalovirus exposure and HLA in healthy donors. Sequencing was performed with immunoSEQ multiplex PCR; in TCRdb, only in-frame clones are kept and a portion is missing. The sample holds 250,000 to 350,000 clones, 72% seen once. The sample comprised PBMCs. These receptors were collected from a female donor in good health and CMV-seronegative. The CDR3 runs from the conserved cysteine through the conserved F or W. Each record gives: J gene, clone size, V gene, D gene, CDR3 DNA, CDR3 protein. D genes are given only for firm matches. Clone size is not always given. Where it is, it says once, few, many or a class for expanded clones.

TRBJ1-2 | . | TRBV6-1 | TRBD1 | TGTGCCAGCAGTGAAGGGGGACAGCGGGCCTACACCTTC | CASSEGGQRAYTF
TRBJ1-1 | few | TRBV30 | TRBD1 | TGTGCCTGGAGTGGTGGAGGGGGCCCTGAAGCTTTCTTT | CAWSGGGGPEAFF
TRBJ1-5 | . | TRBV7-8 | . | TGTGCCAGCAGCCACCGGACGGACAATAGCAATCAGCCCCAGCATTTT | CASSHRTDNSNQPQHF
TRBJ2-3 | . | TRBV5-1 | TRBD2 | TGCGCCAGCAGCCTAGGGACTAGTGTCACAGATACGCAGTATTTT | CASSLGTSVTDTQYF
TRBJ1-1 | . | TRBV10-2 | . | TGCGCCAGCAACGGAGCTTTCTTT | CASNGAFF
TRBJ2-7 | . | TRBV25-1 | TRBD2 | TGTGCCAGCAGTGAATCCGTAGCGGGCCTTAGCTCCTACGAGCAGTACTTC | CASSESVAGLSSYEQYF
TRBJ1-5 | . | TRBV7-9 | TRBD1 | TGTGCCAGCAGCTCCCCCCAAGGACAGGGAAGTAGCAATCAGCCCCAGCATTTT | CASSSPQGQGSSNQPQHF
TRBJ2-1 | . | TRBV7-8 | TRBD2 | TGTGCCAGCCGAAAGGACGTAGCGGGAGGGTCTGGCAATGAGCAGTTCTTC | CASRKDVAGGSGNEQFF
TRBJ2-5 | few | TRBV7-7 | . | TGTGCTAGCAGCTTAAGTTTAGGGGTTGAGACCCAGTACTTC | CASSLSLGVETQYF
TRBJ2-1 | . | TRBV10-3 | TRBD2 | TGTGCCATCAGTGAGTCTTTGGGGGAGGGCCGGAATGAGCAGTTCTTC | CAISESLGEGRNEQFF
TRBJ1-1 | . | TRBV11-3 | TRBD1 | TGTGCCAGCAGCTCTCGGACAGGCAGATACACTGAAGCTTTCTTT | CASSSRTGRYTEAFF
TRBJ2-2 | few | TRBV11-3 | TRBD2 | TGTGCCAGCAGCTCCCGCGGGGGGCCCACCGGGGAGCTGTTTTTT | CASSSRGGPTGELFF
TRBJ1-4 | once | TRBV28 | . | TGTGCCAGCAGTTCCCCGCGGCATAATGAAAAGCTGTTTTTT | CASSSPRHNEKLFF
TRBJ2-5 | . | TRBV28 | TRBD2 | TGTGCCAGCAGTTTTGGACCTCGAGGGCTAGCGGGCCGGTTTACCCAGTACTTC | CASSFGPRGLAGRFTQYF
TRBJ2-7 | . | TRBV4-2 | TRBD2 | TGTGCCAGCAGCCTCGGACTAGACACCTACGAGCAGTACTTC | CASSLGLDTYEQYF
TRBJ2-4 | few | TRBV5-6 | . | TGTGCCAGCAGCTTTGTCCAGATAGCCAAAAACATTCAGTACTTC | CASSFVQIAKNIQYF
TRBJ2-5 | . | TRBV5-5 | TRBD2 | TGTGCCAGCAGCTTGCGACTAGCGGGAGGTGGCCAAGAGACCCAGTACTTC | CASSLRLAGGGQETQYF
TRBJ2-1 | few | TRBV5-5 | . | TGTGCCAGCAGCCTTAGCGTTAGCTCCTACAATGAGCAGTTCTTC | CASSLSVSSYNEQFF
TRBJ2-3 | few | TRBV6-1 | TRBD1 | TGTGCCACCAGGGACAGCGAGTCGTTCACAGATACGCAGTATTTT | CATRDSESFTDTQYF
TRBJ2-7 | few | TRBV9 | TRBD1 | TGTGCCAGCAGCCCGGGACAGGGGTCTCACGAGCAGTACTTC | CASSPGQGSHEQYF